One TCR beta chain is described in this entry. Although they were nominally healthy when sampled, donors likely had unrecorded immune exposures. PCR amplification relied on 60 Vbeta primers (plus 13 Jbeta primers). Data came from immunoSEQ multiplex PCR; TCRdb stores just in-frame clones and leaves some out. The sample gives 150,000 or so clones, around 84% of which show up once; less than 2.5% is in the top ten. This CDR3 has 15 residues. The V gene's germline CDR1 is SGHNT and CDR2 YYREEE (reference sequence). The germline V and J ends were trimmed by 0 bases and 2 bases, with 10 bases remaining between them. This record belongs to a study of cytomegalovirus exposure and HLA in healthy donors.

This sequence originates from a woman aged 18-29 years in good health and CMV-seronegative. Source material: PBMCs. The chain is built from TRBV5-4 and TRBJ2-3; a possible D gene is TRBD1 (5 bases). The DNA for the CDR3 is TGTGCCAGCAGCTTGGCTCCAGGGTCCACAGATACGCAGTATTTT. Its protein is CASSLAPGSTDTQYF.